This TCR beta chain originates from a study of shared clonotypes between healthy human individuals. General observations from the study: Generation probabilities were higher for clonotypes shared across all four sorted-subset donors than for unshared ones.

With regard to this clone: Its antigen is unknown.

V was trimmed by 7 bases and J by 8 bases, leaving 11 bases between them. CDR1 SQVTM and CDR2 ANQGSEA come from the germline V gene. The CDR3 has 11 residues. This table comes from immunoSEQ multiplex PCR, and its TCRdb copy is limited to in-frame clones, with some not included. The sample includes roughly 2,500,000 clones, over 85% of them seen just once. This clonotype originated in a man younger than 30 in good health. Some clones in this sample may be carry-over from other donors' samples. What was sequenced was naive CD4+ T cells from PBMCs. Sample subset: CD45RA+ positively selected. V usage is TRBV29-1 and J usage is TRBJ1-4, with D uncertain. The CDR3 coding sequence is TGCAGCGGCAGCGCTTGGGAAAAACTGTTTTTT. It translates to CSGSAWEKLFF.